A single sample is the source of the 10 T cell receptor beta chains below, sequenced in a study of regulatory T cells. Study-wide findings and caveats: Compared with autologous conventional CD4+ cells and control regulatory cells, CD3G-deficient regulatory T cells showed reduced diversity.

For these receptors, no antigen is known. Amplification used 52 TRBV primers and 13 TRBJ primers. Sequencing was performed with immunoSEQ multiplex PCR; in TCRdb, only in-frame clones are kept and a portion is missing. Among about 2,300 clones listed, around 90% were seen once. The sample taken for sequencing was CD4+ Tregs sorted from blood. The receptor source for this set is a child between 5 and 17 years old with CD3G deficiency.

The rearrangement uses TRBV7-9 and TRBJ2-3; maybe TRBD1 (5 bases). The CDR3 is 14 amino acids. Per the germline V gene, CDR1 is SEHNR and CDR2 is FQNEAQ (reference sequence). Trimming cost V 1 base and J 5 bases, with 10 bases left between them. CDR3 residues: CASSLDRTGDTQYF. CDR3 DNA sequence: TGTGCCAGCAGCTTAGACAGGACCGGAGATACGCAGTATTTT. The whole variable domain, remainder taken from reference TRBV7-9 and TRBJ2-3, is DTGVSQNPRHKITKRGQNVTFRCDPISEHNRLYWYRQTLGQGPEFLTYFQNEAQLEKSRLLSDRFSAERPKGSFSTLEIQRTEQGDSAMYLCASSLDRTGDTQYFGPGTRLTVL.

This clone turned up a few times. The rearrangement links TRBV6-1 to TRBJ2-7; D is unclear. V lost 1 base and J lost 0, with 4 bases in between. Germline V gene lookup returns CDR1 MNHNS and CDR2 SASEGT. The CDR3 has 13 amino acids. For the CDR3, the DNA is TGTGCCAGCAGTGAAGAGAACTCCTACGAGCAGTACTTC. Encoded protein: CASSEENSYEQYF.

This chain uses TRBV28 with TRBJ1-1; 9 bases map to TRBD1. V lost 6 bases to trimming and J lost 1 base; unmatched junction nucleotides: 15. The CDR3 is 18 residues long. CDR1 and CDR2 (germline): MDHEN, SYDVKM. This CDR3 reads CASSHYFGTGMKNTEAFF. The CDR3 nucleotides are TGTGCCAGCAGCCATTATTTCGGGACAGGGATGAAGAACACTGAAGCTTTCTTT.

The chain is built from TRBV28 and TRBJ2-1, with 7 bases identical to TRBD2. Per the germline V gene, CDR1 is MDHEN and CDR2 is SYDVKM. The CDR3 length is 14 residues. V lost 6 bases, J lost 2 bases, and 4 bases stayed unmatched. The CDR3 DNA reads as TGTGCCAGCAGGTCTGGACTAGCCTACAATGAGCAGTTCTTC. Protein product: CASRSGLAYNEQFF.

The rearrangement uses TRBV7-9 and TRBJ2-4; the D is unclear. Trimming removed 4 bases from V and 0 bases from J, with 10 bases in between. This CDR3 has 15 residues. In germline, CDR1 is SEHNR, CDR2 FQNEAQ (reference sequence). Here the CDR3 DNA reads TGTGCCAGCAGCTCCTCCAATCTAGCCAAAAACATTCAGTACTTC. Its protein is CASSSSNLAKNIQYF.

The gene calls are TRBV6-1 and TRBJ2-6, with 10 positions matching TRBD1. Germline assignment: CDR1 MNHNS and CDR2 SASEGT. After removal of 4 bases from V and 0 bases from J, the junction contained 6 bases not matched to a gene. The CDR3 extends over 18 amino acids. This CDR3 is CASSGRQGAASGANVLTF. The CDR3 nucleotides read TGTGCCAGCAGTGGCCGACAGGGGGCCGCCTCTGGGGCCAACGTCCTGACTTTC.

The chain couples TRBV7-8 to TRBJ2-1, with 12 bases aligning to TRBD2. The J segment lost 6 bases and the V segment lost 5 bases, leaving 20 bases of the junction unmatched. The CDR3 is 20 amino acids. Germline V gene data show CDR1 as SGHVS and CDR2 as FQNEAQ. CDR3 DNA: TGTGCCAGCAGCCTCAAAATTCCAGCTAGCGGGAGGGCCTGGGGCAATGAGCAGTTCTTC. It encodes CASSLKIPASGRAWGNEQFF.

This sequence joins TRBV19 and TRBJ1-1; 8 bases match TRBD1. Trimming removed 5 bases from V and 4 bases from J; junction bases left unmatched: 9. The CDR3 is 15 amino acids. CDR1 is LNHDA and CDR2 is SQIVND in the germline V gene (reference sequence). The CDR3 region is CASSRTGMGSTEAFF. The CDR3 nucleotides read TGTGCCAGTAGTCGGACAGGGATGGGAAGCACTGAAGCTTTCTTT.

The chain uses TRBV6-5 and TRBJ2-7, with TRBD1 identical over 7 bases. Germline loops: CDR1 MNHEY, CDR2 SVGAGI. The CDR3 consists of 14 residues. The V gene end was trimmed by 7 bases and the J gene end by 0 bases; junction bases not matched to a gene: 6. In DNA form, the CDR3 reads TGTGCCAGCACCCTGACAGGGAACTCCTACGAGCAGTACTTC. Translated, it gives CASTLTGNSYEQYF.

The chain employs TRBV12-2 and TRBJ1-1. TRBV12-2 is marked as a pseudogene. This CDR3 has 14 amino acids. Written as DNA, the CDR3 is TGTGCAAGTCGCTTAAATTGCAAGAACACTGAAGCTTTCTTT. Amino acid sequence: CASRLNCKNTEAFF.